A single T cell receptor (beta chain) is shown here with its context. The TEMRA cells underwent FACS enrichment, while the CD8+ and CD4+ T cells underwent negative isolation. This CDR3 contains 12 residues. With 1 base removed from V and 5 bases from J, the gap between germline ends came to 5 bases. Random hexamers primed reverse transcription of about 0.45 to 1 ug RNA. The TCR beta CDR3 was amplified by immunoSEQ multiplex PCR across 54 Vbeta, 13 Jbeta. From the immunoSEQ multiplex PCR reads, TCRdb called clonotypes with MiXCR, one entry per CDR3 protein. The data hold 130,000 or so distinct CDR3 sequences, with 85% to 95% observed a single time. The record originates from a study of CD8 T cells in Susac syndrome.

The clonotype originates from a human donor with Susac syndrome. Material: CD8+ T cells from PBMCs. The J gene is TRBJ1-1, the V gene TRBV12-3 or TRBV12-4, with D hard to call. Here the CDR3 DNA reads TGTGCCAGCAGTTTAGTGGATACTGAAGCTTTCTTT. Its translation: CASSLVDTEAFF.